The rows below give T cell receptor beta chains drawn from one sample of a study of cytomegalovirus exposure and HLA in healthy donors. Some clones are missing from TCRdb's copy, which holds only in-frame ones; the method was immunoSEQ multiplex PCR. The data show approximately 170,000 clones, roughly four fifths seen once. The sequenced sample consisted of PBMCs. The origin of the receptors is a man aged 45-60 years in good health and CMV-seropositive. Both conserved end residues are part of each CDR3. The D gene is left open where the match is weak. Size is omitted from some rows. Given values are once, few, many or a class for expanded clones.

>.|.|13|TRBV27|TRBJ2-3
TGTGCCAGCAGTTTGGGCCGCACAGATACGCAGTATTTT
CASSLGRTDTQYF
>TRBD1|.|16|TRBV5-1|TRBJ1-4
TGCGCCAGCAGCTTGGCCTTAGGGGGCGCGGGTGAAAAACTGTTTTTT
CASSLALGGAGEKLFF
>TRBD1|.|13|TRBV5-1|TRBJ2-7
TGCGCCAGCAGCTTGGAGACAGGGAACGAGCAGTACTTC
CASSLETGNEQYF
>.|.|16|TRBV5-1|TRBJ2-3
TGCGCCAGCAGCTTGGTTGGGGGGGCCCTCACAGATACGCAGTATTTT
CASSLVGGALTDTQYF
>TRBD2|.|15|TRBV18|TRBJ2-7
TGTGCCAGCTCACCTGTCGCTGGTGGGGGAGGGGAGCAGTACTTC
CASSPVAGGGGEQYF
>TRBD1|.|15|TRBV13|TRBJ1-1
TGTGCCAGCAGCCCCGGGACAGCGGGGAACACTGAAGCTTTCTTT
CASSPGTAGNTEAFF
>TRBD1|.|14|TRBV28|TRBJ1-3
TGTGCCAGCAGCAGACAGGGGGCTCGAAACACCATATATTTT
CASSRQGARNTIYF
>.|.|14|TRBV5-6|TRBJ1-5
TGTGCCAGCAGCTTGGAACAGCTCAATCAGCCCCAGCATTTT
CASSLEQLNQPQHF
>TRBD1|.|11|TRBV30|TRBJ1-1
TGTGCCTGGAGTGGGACAGGTGGAGCTTTCTTT
CAWSGTGGAFF
>TRBD1|.|15|TRBV10-3|TRBJ1-5
TGTGCCATCAGTGAGTCCAGGACAGGGGGCCAGCCCCAGCATTTT
CAISESRTGGQPQHF
>.|.|12|TRBV27|TRBJ1-2
TGTGCCAGCAGTCTTAGAGGCCGGGGCTACACCTTC
CASSLRGRGYTF
>.|.|18|TRBV18|TRBJ2-7
TGTGCCAGCTCACCAGTGCTGTTGTTTCAACCAGGGGGGAACGAGCAGTACTTC
CASSPVLLFQPGGNEQYF
>TRBD1|.|14|TRBV19|TRBJ2-7
TGTGCCAGTAGTACCAAGACAGGGGCGTACGAGCAGTACTTC
CASSTKTGAYEQYF
>.|.|14|TRBV2|TRBJ1-5
TGTGCCAGCAGTGCTGAGAGGGGCAATCAGCCCCAGCATTTT
CASSAERGNQPQHF
>TRBD1|.|13|TRBV11-1|TRBJ2-3
TGTGCCAGCAGGTTGACAGGGGGAGATACGCAGTATTTT
CASRLTGGDTQYF
>TRBD2|.|13|TRBV6-5|TRBJ2-3
TGTGCCAGCGGAAGACGGGGGGTAAATACGCAGTATTTT
CASGRRGVNTQYF
>.|.|16|TRBV4-1|TRBJ2-1
TGCGCCAGCAGCCAAGACCGACAAGGAGGTTACAATGAGCAGTTCTTC
CASSQDRQGGYNEQFF
>.|.|14|TRBV7-2|TRBJ2-7
TGTGCCAGCAGCCAACGGAGTGAATTCTACGAGCAGTACTTC
CASSQRSEFYEQYF
>.|.|14|TRBV5-1|TRBJ1-4
TGCGCCAGCAGCTTAGGGGTTACTAATGAAAAACTGTTTTTT
CASSLGVTNEKLFF
>TRBD1|.|15|TRBV5-4|TRBJ1-6
TGTGCCAGCAGCTTACAGGGGGCTATAGATTCACCCCTCCACTTT
CASSLQGAIDSPLHF
>TRBD1|.|17|TRBV19|TRBJ2-4
TGTGCCAGTAGTATAGACAGTGGGACAGCTAACAAAAACATTCAGTACTTC
CASSIDSGTANKNIQYF
>.|.|16|TRBV9|TRBJ2-2
TGTGCCAGCAGCGTAGGACTTACCGCGAACACCGGGGAGCTGTTTTTT
CASSVGLTANTGELFF
>TRBD1|.|14|TRBV10-3|TRBJ2-3
TGTGCCATGGCCCGGGACAGAAGCACAGATACGCAGTATTTT
CAMARDRSTDTQYF
>TRBD1|.|15|TRBV27|TRBJ1-2
TGTGCCAGCAGCTTCACAGGGGGGACCCTCTATGGCTACACCTTC
CASSFTGGTLYGYTF
>TRBD1|.|19|TRBV29-1|TRBJ1-5
TGCAGCGCCACGGACCCGGGACAGGGGGCGCGGGATAGCAATCAGCCCCAGCATTTT
CSATDPGQGARDSNQPQHF
>.|.|14|TRBV4-2|TRBJ1-1
TGTGCCAGCAGCCGGGGGGGGATGAACACTGAAGCTTTCTTT
CASSRGGMNTEAFF
>TRBD2|.|14|TRBV27|TRBJ2-3
TGTGCCAGCAGCTACGGACTAGCGGGAGATACGCAGTATTTT
CASSYGLAGDTQYF
>.|.|14|TRBV27|TRBJ1-5
TGTGCCAGCAGTTTTAACAGGGTGAATCAGCCCCAGCATTTT
CASSFNRVNQPQHF
>.|few|15|TRBV4-2|TRBJ1-1
TGTGCCAGCAGCCAAAAGGTTGAAGGGGGCACTGAAGCTTTCTTT
CASSQKVEGGTEAFF
>.|once|13|TRBV7-8|TRBJ1-1
TGTGCCAGCAGCTTAGCCGGGGACACTGAAGCTTTCTTT
CASSLAGDTEAFF
>.|.|15|TRBV13|TRBJ2-7
TGTGCCAGCAGCGCCCCCGGGACACGGGGCTACGAGCAGTACTTC
CASSAPGTRGYEQYF
>TRBD2|.|14|TRBV5-1|TRBJ2-7
TGCGCCAGCAGCTTGTCGCTAGCGGGAGGGGGCCGGTACTTC
CASSLSLAGGGRYF
>TRBD2|.|16|TRBV5-1|TRBJ2-2
TGCGCCAGCAGCTTGGAGGGACTAACGAACACCGGGGAGCTGTTTTTT
CASSLEGLTNTGELFF
>.|.|16|TRBV7-7|TRBJ1-4
TGTGCTAGCAGCTTAGCGGGAGGGATTACTAATGAAAAACTGTTTTTT
CASSLAGGITNEKLFF
>.|.|13|TRBV10-3|TRBJ2-3
TGTGCCATCAGTGCCCGACTAGAGGATACGCAGTATTTT
CAISARLEDTQYF
>TRBD1|.|14|TRBV11-2|TRBJ1-5
TGTGCCAGCAGCCGGGGACAGGTCAATCAGCCCCAGCATTTT
CASSRGQVNQPQHF
>.|.|13|TRBV14|TRBJ1-2
TGTGCCAGCAGCCAAGTGGACAGTCAGGGCTACACCTTC
CASSQVDSQGYTF
>.|.|16|TRBV28|TRBJ1-5
TGTGCCAGCAGTTTATATCTTCGGACAGCTAATCAGCCCCAGCATTTT
CASSLYLRTANQPQHF
>.|.|14|TRBV9|TRBJ1-2
TGTGCCAGCAGCGAGGGAGCAGCTAACTATGGCTACACCTTC
CASSEGAANYGYTF
>.|.|15|TRBV6-4|TRBJ2-3
TGTGCCAGCAGTGACTCGATCGGGAGAGCAGATACGCAGTATTTT
CASSDSIGRADTQYF